This T cell receptor beta chain was sequenced for a study of cytomegalovirus exposure and HLA in healthy donors. General study results and limits: A later analysis reportedly identified an Asian-associated ancestry cluster as carrying fewer N-insertions than the roughly 720-donor mean. TCR beta sequences numbering about 17,000 were associated with HLA alleles at 0.05 false discovery rate in a later analysis.

This CDR3 is built from 15 residues. Trimming took 1 base from V and 9 from J; bases not matched to a gene: 9. Germline loops: CDR1 SGHAT, CDR2 FQNNGV. This clone was seen a single time. Its antigen is not identified. The study ran its PCR with 60 Vbeta and 13 Jbeta primers. In the original workflow: Later work found about 80 million unique TCR beta chains, with some 11 million shared. Profiled with immunoSEQ multiplex PCR; TCRdb holds only in-frame clones, not every one. V, J and clone size reflect that table, while D and trimming were determined from the DNA. This sample has 120,000 to 150,000 clones, with about four fifths found just once.

This chain connects TRBV11-2 to TRBJ2-7, with 10 bases matching TRBD2. The sequenced material came from PBMCs. The TCR was taken from a woman aged 40 to 50 in good health and CMV-seropositive. The CDR3 protein is CASSLALAGAGAQYF. The DNA for the CDR3 is TGTGCCAGCAGCTTAGCTCTAGCGGGGGCTGGTGCGCAGTACTTC. Full variable domain (missing parts from reference TRBV11-2 and TRBJ2-7): EAGVAQSPRYKIIEKRQSVAFWCNPISGHATLYWYQQILGQGPKLLIQFQNNGVVDDSQLPKDRFSAERLKGVDSTLKIQPAKLEDSAVYLCASSLALAGAGAQYFGPGTRLTVT.